Following are 27 T cell receptor beta chains from one sample sequenced in a study of T cell responses to AZD1222 COVID-19 vaccine (dated by TCRdb to about 2021). The sample's time point label is to be understood as: baseline before first vaccination. The library relied on the immunoSEQ multiplex PCR assay. TCRdb retrieved this table from immuneACCESS and kept in-frame rearrangements only. Not all clones are present; in checked studies, unresolved V genes account for under half, and no reason is known for the remainder. This sample comprises about 120,000 clones, 80% to 90% of them detected only once. About 6% of the sample is in the top ten clones. Source: peripheral blood, taken on day 0 of AZD1222 vaccination. Receptors were obtained from an adult in good health.

The V call is TRBV6-5, the J call TRBJ1-4; 7 positions match TRBD1. V shed 6 bases and J 3 bases; nucleotides not matched to a gene: 4. Germline V gene sequence: CDR1 MNHEY, CDR2 SVGAGI. The CDR3 runs 14 residues. CDR3 sequence: CASRLTGPNEKLFF. In DNA, the CDR3 is TGTGCCAGCAGATTGACAGGGCCTAATGAAAAACTGTTTTTT.

This rearrangement joins TRBV14 to TRBJ2-5; D is unresolved. The CDR3 runs 12 residues. Germline V gene data show CDR1 as SGHDN and CDR2 as FVKESK. V was cut by 1 base and J by 4 bases, with 4 bases left in between. In DNA form, the CDR3 reads TGTGCCAGCAGCCAAGGTTCAGAGACCCAGTACTTC. Translation: CASSQGSETQYF.

The rearrangement links TRBV7-2 to TRBJ1-2, with D perhaps matching TRBD1 (5 bases). CDR3 length: 13 amino acids. V was cut by 4 bases and J by 6 bases, with 12 bases left in between. Germline V CDR1 and CDR2: SGHTA, FQGNSA. The chain's CDR3 is CASSSMRGDGYTF. The DNA of the CDR3 is TGTGCCAGCAGCTCCATGAGAGGGGATGGCTACACCTTC.

Only a few counts were recorded for this clone. The genes are TRBV2 and TRBJ1-2; D is perhaps TRBD1 (6 bases). The V end was cut by 6 bases, the J end by 6 bases, with 14 bases between. CDR1 is SNHLY, CDR2 FYNNEI, per germline. The CDR3 contains 13 residues. The CDR3 coding sequence is TGTGCCAGCAGAGTGCAACAGGGACATGGCTACACCTTC. It translates to CASRVQQGHGYTF.

CDR3 protein: CAWSMGSWGPKIYEQYF. The CDR3 DNA follows: TGTGCCTGGAGTATGGGGAGTTGGGGTCCGAAGATCTACGAGCAGTACTTC. V is TRBV30 and J is TRBJ2-7; a possible D gene is TRBD2 (5 bases). Trimming shortened V by 2 bases and J by 3 bases, and 23 bases separated the two germline ends. In germline, CDR1 is GTSNPN, CDR2 SVGIG (reference sequence). The CDR3 runs to 17 residues.

The V and J genes are TRBV15 and TRBJ2-7, with a tentative D call TRBD2 (5 bases). Germline V gives CDR1 LNHNV, CDR2 YYDKDF (reference sequence). V lost 0 bases and J 7 bases, leaving 16 bases between the germline ends. The CDR3 is 15 residues long. CDR3 sequence reads: CATSRDEPGEGEQYF. The CDR3 nucleotides are TGTGCCACCAGCAGAGATGAACCCGGTGAGGGAGAGCAGTACTTC.

This chain connects TRBV7-3 to TRBJ2-2; perhaps TRBD2 as D (6 bases). The CDR3 runs to 14 residues. Germline V gene sequence: CDR1 SGHTA, CDR2 FQGTGA. V lost 3 bases to trimming and J lost 3 bases, with 8 bases between them. DNA for the CDR3: TGTGCCAGCAGCTTCGGCGGGGACACCGGGGAGCTGTTTTTT. This gives the protein CASSFGGDTGELFF.

This chain uses TRBV6-5 with TRBJ2-3, with D unclear. Germline V lookup: CDR1 MNHEY, CDR2 SVGAGI. V lost 2 bases, J lost 0 bases, and 9 bases lay in between. This CDR3 region has 15 residues. The CDR3 DNA reads TGTGCCAGCAGTTACAGTGGGATTAGCACAGATACGCAGTATTTT. Amino acids: CASSYSGISTDTQYF.

This chain joins TRBV7-8 and TRBJ2-5; D might be TRBD1 (6 bases). Trimming took off 5 bases at V and 2 bases at J, with 18 bases between the two ends. The CDR3 contains 16 residues. Germline values: CDR1 SGHVS, CDR2 FQNEAQ. The CDR3 loop reads CASSPNPTGRQETQYF. The DNA of the CDR3 is TGTGCCAGCAGCCCTAACCCAACAGGGCGACAAGAGACCCAGTACTTC. Filled out from reference TRBV7-8 and TRBJ2-5, the complete variable domain reads GAGVSQSPRYKVAKRGQDVALRCDPISGHVSLFWYQQALGQGPEFLTYFQNEAQLDKSGLPSDRFFAERPEGSVSTLKIQRTQQEDSAVYLCASSPNPTGRQETQYFGPGTRLLVL.

The chain recombines TRBV30 with TRBJ2-1; D is uncertain. The CDR3 is 11 residues long. V was clipped by 0 bases and J by 9 bases, with 6 bases between them. The V gene's germline CDR1 is GTSNPN and CDR2 SVGIG (reference sequence). In DNA form, the CDR3 reads TGTGCCTGGAGTGTACGGAGTGAGCAGTTCTTC. This sequence encodes CAWSVRSEQFF.

V gene TRBV19 combines with J gene TRBJ1-1; no definite D call. Trimming removed 1 base from V and 1 base from J, with 10 bases in between. The CDR3 consists of 15 residues. Germline V gene data show CDR1 as LNHDA and CDR2 as SQIVND (reference sequence). The CDR3 coding sequence is TGTGCCAGTAGTATAGTGCGGGAGTGGAACACTGAAGCTTTCTTT. Protein sequence: CASSIVREWNTEAFF.

This rearrangement joins TRBV12-3 or TRBV12-4 to TRBJ1-2; D uncertain. Between the trimmed V and J ends, which lost 4 bases and 4 bases, there was a span of 10 bases. This CDR3 contains 13 residues. CDR3 region: CASSSLTIYGYTF. Here the CDR3 DNA reads TGTGCCAGCAGTTCATTGACTATCTATGGCTACACCTTC.

This clone has only one observation. V is TRBV5-6 and J is TRBJ1-2; D perhaps matches TRBD1 (5 bases). V lost 4 bases to trimming and J lost 7 bases, with 23 bases between them. There are 16 residues in the CDR3. Per germline, CDR1 SGHDT and CDR2 YYEEEE. CDR3: CASSPLGGLPRSGYTF. For the CDR3, the DNA is TGTGCCAGCAGCCCGCTTGGGGGACTCCCAAGATCTGGCTACACCTTC. Full variable domain (rest looked up from reference TRBV5-6 and TRBJ1-2): DAGVTQSPTHLIKTRGQQVTLRCSPKSGHDTVSWYQQALGQGPQFIFQYYEEEERQRGNFPDRFSGHQFPNYSSELNVNALLLGDSALYLCASSPLGGLPRSGYTFGSGTRLTVV.

This rearrangement joins TRBV5-1 to TRBJ1-1; no definite D call. The germline V and J ends were trimmed by 0 bases and 0 bases, with 6 bases remaining between them. The germline CDR1 and CDR2 sequences are SGHRS and YFSETQ. This CDR3 region has 14 residues. The CDR3 loop is CASSLGFLNTEAFF. CDR3 in DNA: TGCGCCAGCAGCTTGGGCTTTTTGAACACTGAAGCTTTCTTT.

J is TRBJ2-3 and V is TRBV9; no clear D. Germline CDR1 reads SGDLS; CDR2 reads YYNGEE. CDR3 length: 11 amino acids. The V and J ends lost 0 bases and 5 bases respectively, with 1 base between them. DNA of the CDR3: TGTGCCAGCAGCGTAGTAGATACGCAGTATTTT. Translation gives CASSVVDTQYF. The complete variable domain, with remaining parts taken from reference TRBV9 and TRBJ2-3, reads DSGVTQTPKHLITATGQRVTLRCSPRSGDLSVYWYQQSLDQGLQFLIQYYNGEERAKGNILERFSAQQFPDLHSELNLSSLELGDSALYFCASSVVDTQYFGPGTRLTVL.

The V gene is TRBV7-9, the J gene TRBJ2-7; a possible D gene is TRBD2 (5 bases). The germline V gene encodes CDR1 SEHNR and CDR2 FQNEAQ (reference sequence). The CDR3 length is 13 residues. V was cut by 5 bases and J by 2 bases, with 10 bases left in between. The CDR3 coding sequence is TGTGCCAGCAGCCGAGGGTCGACCTACGAGCAGTACTTC. Translation gives CASSRGSTYEQYF.

The CDR3 here is CASSLVAGDFEQFF. For the CDR3, the DNA is TGTGCCAGCAGTTTAGTAGCGGGAGATTTTGAGCAGTTCTTC. The chain is built from TRBV6-2 or TRBV6-3 and TRBJ2-1, with TRBD2 matching over 9 bases. V was pared by 4 bases and J by 9 bases, with 7 bases of the junction left unmatched. The CDR3 is 14 residues long. Germline assignment: CDR1 MNHEY and CDR2 SVGEGT.

J is TRBJ1-3 and V is TRBV15; tentatively, D is TRBD1 (6 bases). Trimming cost V 0 bases and J 3 bases, with 12 bases left between them. CDR3 length: 16 amino acids. Germline-derived CDR1 and CDR2 are LNHNV and YYDKDF (reference sequence). CDR3 sequence reads: CATSRDWGAGGNTIYF. CDR3 DNA: TGTGCCACCAGCAGAGATTGGGGGGCAGGTGGAAACACCATATATTTT.

V usage is TRBV20-1 and J usage is TRBJ1-1; D gene ambiguous. V was trimmed by 3 bases and J by 3 bases, leaving 11 bases between them. CDR1 is DFQATT and CDR2 is SNEGSKA in the germline V gene (reference sequence). The CDR3 spans 13 residues. The CDR3 loop reads CSASQTEDTEAFF. The DNA of the CDR3 is TGCAGTGCTAGTCAAACAGAGGACACTGAAGCTTTCTTT.

This rearrangement joins TRBV5-4 to TRBJ2-3; D remains ambiguous. The V gene's germline CDR1 is SGHNT and CDR2 YYREEE (reference sequence). The CDR3 contains 13 residues. The germline V and J ends were trimmed by 0 bases and 2 bases, with 4 bases remaining between them. As DNA, the CDR3 is TGTGCCAGCAGCTTGGAACCCACAGATACGCAGTATTTT. Protein product: CASSLEPTDTQYF.

This rearrangement joins TRBV5-1 to TRBJ2-2; tentatively, D is TRBD1 (6 bases). Trimming removed 5 bases at V and 0 bases at J, with 14 bases between. The germline gives CDR1 SGHRS, CDR2 YFSETQ. The CDR3 runs to 16 residues. The CDR3 DNA follows: TGCGCCAGCAGGTTCAACAGGGCCGCGAACACCGGGGAGCTGTTTTTT. Protein product: CASRFNRAANTGELFF. Variable domain in full (rest from reference TRBV5-1 and TRBJ2-2): KAGVTQTPRYLIKTRGQQVTLSCSPISGHRSVSWYQQTPGQGLQFLFEYFSETQRNKGNFPGRFSGRQFSNSRSEMNVSTLELGDSALYLCASRFNRAANTGELFFGEGSRLTVL.

The chain joins TRBV18 to TRBJ2-1, with D tentatively TRBD1 or TRBD2 (5 bases each). V was shortened by 2 bases and J by 1 base, with 12 bases between the two germline ends. Per germline, CDR1 KGHSH and CDR2 LQKENI. CDR3 size: 16 residues. CDR3 amino acids: CASSPSVGDSYNEQFF. CDR3 DNA: TGTGCCAGCTCACCATCGGTGGGGGATTCCTACAATGAGCAGTTCTTC. The full variable domain, completed using reference TRBV18 and TRBJ2-1, is NAGVMQNPRHLVRRRGQEARLRCSPMKGHSHVYWYRQLPEEGLKFMVYLQKENIIDESGMPKERFSAEFPKEGPSILRIQQVVRGDSAAYFCASSPSVGDSYNEQFFGPGTRLTVL.

V gene TRBV7-9 combines with J gene TRBJ2-2, with D maybe TRBD1 (5 bases). V dropped 1 base and J dropped 5 bases, with 5 bases sitting between them. Germline CDR1 is SEHNR and CDR2 is FQNEAQ (reference sequence). The length of the CDR3 is 13 residues. The CDR3 bases are TGTGCCAGCAGCTTAGGACAGACCGGGGAGCTGTTTTTT. Protein sequence: CASSLGQTGELFF. The whole variable domain, remainder taken from reference TRBV7-9 and TRBJ2-2, is DTGVSQNPRHKITKRGQNVTFRCDPISEHNRLYWYRQTLGQGPEFLTYFQNEAQLEKSRLLSDRFSAERPKGSFSTLEIQRTEQGDSAMYLCASSLGQTGELFFGEGSRLTVL.

The genes are TRBV5-4 and TRBJ1-1, with D possibly matching TRBD1 (6 bases). This CDR3 spans 15 amino acids. The V gene's germline CDR1 is SGHNT and CDR2 YYREEE (reference sequence). V was shortened by 4 bases and J by 4 bases, with 17 bases between the two germline ends. In DNA, the CDR3 is TGTGCCAGCAGCGTTCAACAGGGTGATGGCACTGAAGCTTTCTTT. Its translation: CASSVQQGDGTEAFF.

V is TRBV30 and J is TRBJ1-6; D not certain. The V end lost 1 base, the J end lost 9 bases, and 10 bases lay between the germline ends. The V gene's germline CDR1 is GTSNPN and CDR2 SVGIG (reference sequence). The CDR3 length is 13 residues. CDR3 region: CAWSESMGSPLHF. The CDR3 coding sequence is TGTGCCTGGAGTGAGTCTATGGGTTCACCCCTCCACTTT.

This clone was seen just once. The J gene is TRBJ1-1, the V gene TRBV7-9; no reliable D call. V dropped 4 bases and J dropped 1 base, with 13 bases sitting between them. Germline V CDR1 and CDR2: SEHNR, FQNEAQ (reference sequence). The CDR3 consists of 15 residues. In nucleotides, the CDR3 is TGTGCCAGCAGCTCAAGTCGACACGAGAACACTGAAGCTTTCTTT. This encodes CASSSSRHENTEAFF.

This clone was seen at least ten times. The chain is built from TRBV4-1 and TRBJ2-7; TRBD1 matches 9 bases. Germline lookup yields CDR1 MGHRA and CDR2 YSYEKL. The V and J ends lost 4 bases and 2 bases, in that order; junction bases with no gene match: 9. This CDR3 is 16 amino acids long. In DNA, the CDR3 is TGCGCCAGCAGCCCTGGGCCAGGGACAGGGCCCTACGAGCAGTACTTC. Translation gives CASSPGPGTGPYEQYF.